One sample yielded the 21 T cell receptor beta chains listed below, sequenced in a study of T cells in tuberculosis. Time point of the sample: new active TB diagnosis, blood taken before or within 7 days of starting treatment. TCRdb keeps only in-frame clones here, not all; method: immunoSEQ multiplex PCR. The table lists about 49,000 clones, 90% to 95% of them singletons, with over 1.1% in the top ten. Sequenced material: PBMCs, taken at tuberculosis diagnosis. Receptor source: an adult with tuberculosis.

This chain links TRBV5-4 with TRBJ1-2, with 7 bases matching TRBD1. In germline, CDR1 is SGHNT, CDR2 YYREEE (reference sequence). V lost 7 bases and J lost 5; bases outside the gene matches: 8. CDR3 length: 13 residues. CDR3 coding DNA: TGTGCCAGCCTCCGGGACAGTCGTTATGGCTACACCTTC. Amino acid sequence: CASLRDSRYGYTF.

The CDR3 sequence: CASSSYGGQGTGYTF. As DNA, the CDR3 is TGTGCCAGCAGCTCCTACGGGGGACAGGGCACGGGCTACACCTTC. The V and J genes are TRBV9 and TRBJ1-2; 9 positions agree with TRBD1. CDR1 is SGDLS and CDR2 is YYNGEE in the germline V gene. This CDR3 comprises 15 residues. V lost 4 bases, J lost 8 bases, and 12 bases stayed unmatched.

The J gene is TRBJ1-5, the V gene TRBV6-6, with D maybe TRBD1 (6 bases). This CDR3 contains 14 residues. Germline loops: CDR1 MNHNY, CDR2 SVGAGI (reference sequence). V dropped 5 bases and J dropped 1 base, with 9 bases sitting between them. The CDR3 region is CASSHTGSNQPQHF. The CDR3, as DNA: TGTGCCAGCAGTCACACAGGGAGCAATCAGCCCCAGCATTTT.

V gene TRBV30 combines with J gene TRBJ1-1; D not certain. With 1 base removed from V and 1 base from J, the gap between germline ends came to 7 bases. Germline assignment: CDR1 GTSNPN and CDR2 SVGIG (reference sequence). This CDR3 comprises 13 residues. CDR3 DNA sequence: TGTGCCTGGAGTGCTTACAGGAACACTGAAGCTTTCTTT. Translating it yields CAWSAYRNTEAFF.

The chain recombines TRBV14 with TRBJ2-1, with TRBD2 matching over 11 bases. Per the germline V gene, CDR1 is SGHDN and CDR2 is FVKESK. CDR3 length equals 18 residues. The J segment lost 6 bases and the V segment lost 0 bases, leaving 10 bases of the junction unmatched. The chain's CDR3 is CASSQENPLAGASNEQFF. For the CDR3, the DNA is TGTGCCAGCAGCCAAGAAAACCCACTAGCGGGAGCATCCAATGAGCAGTTCTTC.

Here the CDR3 reads CASSPGQGASGELFF. CDR3 DNA sequence: TGTGCCAGCAGCCCGGGACAGGGGGCATCCGGGGAGCTGTTTTTT. The rearrangement joins TRBV9 to TRBJ2-2; 12 bases agree with TRBD1. Germline V lookup: CDR1 SGDLS, CDR2 YYNGEE. V shed 4 bases, J shed 6 bases, and the junction held 4 bases outside the gene matches. The length of the CDR3 is 15 residues.

The rearrangement links TRBV15 to TRBJ2-1; 10 nucleotides align to TRBD2. This CDR3 contains 17 residues. CDR1 is LNHNV and CDR2 is YYDKDF in the germline V gene (reference sequence). V trimming: 0 bases; J trimming: 9 bases; junction bases outside the gene matches: 11. The chain's CDR3 is CATSRDYPAGGQGEQFF. The CDR3 DNA sequence: TGTGCCACCAGCAGAGATTATCCAGCGGGAGGGCAGGGTGAGCAGTTCTTC. Supplemented by reference TRBV15 and TRBJ2-1, the full variable domain reads DAMVIQNPRYQVTQFGKPVTLSCSQTLNHNVMYWYQQKSSQAPKLLFHYYDKDFNNEADTPDNFQSRRPNTSFCFLDIRSPGLGDTAMYLCATSRDYPAGGQGEQFFGPGTRLTVL.

The chain joins TRBV5-1 to TRBJ1-1, with D tentatively TRBD1 (5 bases). Germline CDR1 and CDR2: SGHRS and YFSETQ. The ends were cut back, 0 bases at V and 5 bases at J, with 11 bases in the middle. This CDR3 spans 14 amino acids. The DNA for the CDR3 is TGCGCCAGCAGCTTGGAGGGGTTTATGACTGAAGCTTTCTTT. Translation: CASSLEGFMTEAFF.

CDR3 sequence: CASYRQSLLYGYTF. CDR3 sequence (DNA): TGTGCCTCATATCGACAGTCCCTTCTCTATGGCTACACCTTC. This rearrangement joins TRBV30 to TRBJ1-2, with a possible D match to TRBD1 (5 bases). The germline V gene encodes CDR1 GTSNPN and CDR2 SVGIG (reference sequence). V gave up 7 bases and J gave up 4 bases, with 19 bases separating them. This CDR3 comprises 14 residues.

V and J are TRBV29-1 and TRBJ2-7, with D possibly matching TRBD1 (5 bases). Looked up from germline, CDR1 is SQVTM and CDR2 is ANQGSEA. The CDR3 extends over 13 amino acids. V was pared by 1 base and J by 4 bases, with 11 bases between. CDR3 DNA sequence: TGCAGCGTTGAAGGACAGAGGCGTTACGAGCAGTACTTC. Translating gives CSVEGQRRYEQYF.

This clone is a singleton in its sample. The CDR3 protein is CASSQDRAGGSTGNTIYF. The CDR3 DNA reads TGCGCCAGCAGCCAAGATCGGGCAGGGGGAAGTACTGGAAACACCATATATTTT. The chain employs TRBV4-1 and TRBJ1-3; 7 nucleotides align to TRBD1. The V gene end was trimmed by 0 bases and the J gene end by 2 bases; junction bases not matched to a gene: 10. Germline V lookup: CDR1 MGHRA, CDR2 YSYEKL. The CDR3 has 18 amino acids.

This chain joins TRBV27 and TRBJ2-6; D call uncertain. The ends were cut back, 4 bases at V and 0 bases at J, with 10 bases in the middle. Germline CDR1 is MNHEY and CDR2 is SMNVEV (reference sequence). CDR3 length equals 16 residues. CDR3 amino acids: CASSSPTSSGANVLTF. CDR3 in DNA: TGTGCCAGCAGTTCCCCGACAAGCTCTGGGGCCAACGTCCTGACTTTC.

This sequence joins TRBV7-6 and TRBJ1-1, with a weak D call TRBD1 (5 bases). Trimming stripped 4 bases from V and 2 bases from J, with 8 bases between. Germline V gene lookup returns CDR1 SGHVS and CDR2 FNYEAQ. The CDR3 runs 13 residues. CDR3 residues: CASSSGENTEAFF. CDR3 DNA sequence: TGTGCCAGCAGCTCGGGGGAAAACACTGAAGCTTTCTTT.

This chain links TRBV29-1 with TRBJ1-1, with D maybe TRBD1 (6 bases). This CDR3 is 11 amino acids long. CDR1 is SQVTM, CDR2 ANQGSEA, per germline. V lost 7 bases and J 5 bases, leaving 11 bases between the germline ends. The CDR3 reads CSAFTGTEAFF. CDR3 bases: TGCAGCGCTTTTACAGGGACTGAAGCTTTCTTT.

The CDR3 spells CASSPTTGKGNQPQHF. CDR3 coding DNA: TGTGCCAGCAGTCCCACCACAGGTAAAGGGAATCAGCCCCAGCATTTT. The V gene is TRBV28, the J gene TRBJ1-5, with D perhaps TRBD1 (5 bases). CDR1 and CDR2 (germline): MDHEN, SYDVKM. This CDR3 region has 16 residues. The V end lost 5 bases, the J end lost 4 bases, and 18 bases lay between the germline ends.

This sequence joins TRBV7-2 and TRBJ2-7; 13 positions agree with TRBD2. The ends lost 5 bases at V and 4 bases at J; junction bases unmatched: 5. The germline V gene encodes CDR1 SGHTA and CDR2 FQGNSA. The CDR3 is 15 residues long. CDR3 loop: CASSRTSGSMYEQYF. The CDR3 region has the DNA TGTGCCAGCAGCCGGACTAGCGGGAGTATGTACGAGCAGTACTTC.

The chain employs TRBV6-6 and TRBJ1-3; perhaps TRBD1 as D (5 bases). Germline V lookup: CDR1 MNHNY, CDR2 SVGAGI (reference sequence). Between the trimmed V and J ends, which lost 6 bases and 4 bases, there was a span of 16 bases. The length of the CDR3 is 15 residues. The CDR3 here is CASRVTRGSGNTIYF. DNA for the CDR3: TGTGCCAGCAGGGTTACAAGGGGATCCGGAAACACCATATATTTT.

The chain joins TRBV5-6 to TRBJ1-2; weak D call: TRBD1 (5 bases). Between the trimmed V and J ends, which lost 1 base and 8 bases, there was a span of 21 bases. There are 16 residues in the CDR3. The germline gives CDR1 SGHDT, CDR2 YYEEEE. The CDR3 region is CASSLRPTVSIRGYTF. The CDR3 DNA reads TGTGCCAGCAGCTTGAGACCGACAGTTTCGATCCGCGGCTACACCTTC.

The V call is TRBV5-1, the J call TRBJ2-5, with TRBD2 matching 13 bases. The V segment lost 4 bases and the J segment 2 bases; nucleotides outside the gene matches: 5. CDR1 and CDR2 from the germline V gene are SGHRS and YFSETQ. The CDR3 sequence is 16 residues long. CDR3 protein: CASSPRTSGGQETQYF. DNA for the CDR3: TGCGCCAGCAGCCCTAGGACTAGCGGGGGTCAAGAGACCCAGTACTTC.

The V and J genes are TRBV5-8 and TRBJ2-7; D is possibly TRBD1 (5 bases). From germline, CDR1 is SGHTS and CDR2 YDEGEE. Trimming left V 2 bases short and J 1 base short, with 19 bases between. CDR3 size: 17 residues. The CDR3 coding sequence is TGTGCCAGCAGCTTAAGGGGTGGGGCCTCCCCTTCCTACGAGCAGTACTTC. It specifies CASSLRGGASPSYEQYF. The variable domain in full, completed from reference TRBV5-8 and TRBJ2-7, reads EAGVTQSPTHLIKTRGQQATLRCSPISGHTSVYWYQQALGLGLQFLLWYDEGEERNRGNFPPRFSGRQFPNYSSELNVNALELEDSALYLCASSLRGGASPSYEQYFGPGTRLTVT.

V and J are TRBV4-3 and TRBJ1-3, with D hard to call. The CDR3 runs 15 residues. Germline V CDR1 and CDR2: LGHNA, YSLEER. The V and J ends lost 1 base and 0 bases respectively, with 7 bases between them. Written as DNA, the CDR3 is TGCGCCAGCAGCCAAGGACTGAGCTCTGGAAACACCATATATTTT. It translates to CASSQGLSSGNTIYF.